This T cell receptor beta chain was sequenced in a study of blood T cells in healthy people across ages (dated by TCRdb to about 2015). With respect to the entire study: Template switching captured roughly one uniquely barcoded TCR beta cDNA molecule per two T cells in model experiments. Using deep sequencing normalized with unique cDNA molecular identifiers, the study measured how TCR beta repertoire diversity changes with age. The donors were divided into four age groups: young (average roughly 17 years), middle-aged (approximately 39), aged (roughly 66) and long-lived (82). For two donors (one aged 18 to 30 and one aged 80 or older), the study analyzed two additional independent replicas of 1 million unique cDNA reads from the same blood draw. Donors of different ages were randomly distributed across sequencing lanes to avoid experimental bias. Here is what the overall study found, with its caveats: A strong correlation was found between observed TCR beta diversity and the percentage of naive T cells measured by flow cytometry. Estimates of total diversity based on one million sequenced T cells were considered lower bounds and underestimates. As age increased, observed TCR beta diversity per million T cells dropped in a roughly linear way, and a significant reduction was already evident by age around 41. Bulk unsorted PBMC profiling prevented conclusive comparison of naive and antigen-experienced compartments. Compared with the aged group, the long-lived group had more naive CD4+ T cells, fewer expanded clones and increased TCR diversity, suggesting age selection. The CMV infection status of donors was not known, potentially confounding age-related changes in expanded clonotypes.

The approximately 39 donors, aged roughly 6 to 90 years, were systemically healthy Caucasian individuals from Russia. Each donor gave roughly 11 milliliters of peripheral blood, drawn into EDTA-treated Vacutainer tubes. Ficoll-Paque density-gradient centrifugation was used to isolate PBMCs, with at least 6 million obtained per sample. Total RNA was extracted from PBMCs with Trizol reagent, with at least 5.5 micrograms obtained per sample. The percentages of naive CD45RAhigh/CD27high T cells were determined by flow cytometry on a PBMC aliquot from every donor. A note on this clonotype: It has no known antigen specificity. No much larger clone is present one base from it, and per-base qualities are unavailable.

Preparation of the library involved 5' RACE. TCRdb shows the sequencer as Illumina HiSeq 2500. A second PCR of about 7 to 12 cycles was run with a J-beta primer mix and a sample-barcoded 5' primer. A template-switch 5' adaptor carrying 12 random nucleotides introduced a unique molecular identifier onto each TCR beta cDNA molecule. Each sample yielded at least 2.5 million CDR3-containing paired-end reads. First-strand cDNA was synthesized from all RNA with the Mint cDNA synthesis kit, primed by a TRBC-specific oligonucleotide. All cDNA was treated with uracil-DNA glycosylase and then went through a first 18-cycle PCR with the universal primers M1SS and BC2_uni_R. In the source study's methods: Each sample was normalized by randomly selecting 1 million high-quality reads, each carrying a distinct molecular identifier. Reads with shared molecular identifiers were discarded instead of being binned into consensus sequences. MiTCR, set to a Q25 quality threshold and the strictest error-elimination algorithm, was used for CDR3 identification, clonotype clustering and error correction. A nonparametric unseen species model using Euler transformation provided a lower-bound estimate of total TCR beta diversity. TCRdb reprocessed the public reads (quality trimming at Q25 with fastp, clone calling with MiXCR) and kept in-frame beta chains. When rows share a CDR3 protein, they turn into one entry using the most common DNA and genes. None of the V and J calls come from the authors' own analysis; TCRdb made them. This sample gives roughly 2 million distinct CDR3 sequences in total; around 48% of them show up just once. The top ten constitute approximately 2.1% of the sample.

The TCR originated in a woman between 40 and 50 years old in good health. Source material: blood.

The CDR3 loop reads CASRPGQGRDTQYF. The sequenced DNA is TGTGCCAGCAGGCCGGGACAGGGGAGGGATACGCAGTATTTT. The chain is assembled from TRBV12-3 or TRBV12-4 and TRBJ2-3, with 10 bases matching TRBD1. Here V drops 6 bases and J drops 6 bases, and the junction holds 6 bases not matched to any gene. There are 14 amino acids in the CDR3, from cysteine to phenylalanine inclusive. The read is trimmed to its CDR3 DNA, 42 bases read in frame from base 1.